This T cell receptor beta chain was documented in a study of CD8+CD57+ T cells in acquired aplastic anemia. Study background: Healthy donors yielded about 10.8 million CD4+ cell reads on average. General observations from the study: Patients and controls had in common 25 to 30 CD8+ CDR3 sequences. No significant patient-versus-control difference appeared in CD8+ Simpson's diversity.

The germline gives CDR1 LGHDT, CDR2 YNNKEL (reference sequence). The V and J ends lost 3 bases and 0 bases respectively, with 8 bases between them. CDR3 length: 15 amino acids. Comments on this clonotype: Its antigen is as yet unknown.

Genomic DNA acted as the template from which TCR beta VDJ combination and CDR3 sequence profiling were carried out. Each CDR3 protein is one row after TCRdb ran MiXCR on the reads. The sample holds some 130,000 distinct CDR3 sequences, roughly 40% seen once. The TCR originated in a human donor in good health, serving as a control. Sequencing was carried out using sorted CD4+, CD8+, or CD8+CD57+ T cells (not recorded which) from PBMCs. The rearrangement links TRBV3-1 to TRBJ1-4; D is undetermined. In DNA, the CDR3 is TGTGCCAGCAGCCATAATCTAGCAACTAATGAAAAACTGTTTTTT. It codes for CASSHNLATNEKLFF. The whole variable domain, remainder taken from reference TRBV3-1 and TRBJ1-4, is DTAVSQTPKYLVTQMGNDKSIKCEQNLGHDTMYWYKQDSKKFLKIMFSYNNKELIINETVPNRFSPKSPDKAHLNLHINSLELGDSAVYFCASSHNLATNEKLFFGSGTQLSVL.